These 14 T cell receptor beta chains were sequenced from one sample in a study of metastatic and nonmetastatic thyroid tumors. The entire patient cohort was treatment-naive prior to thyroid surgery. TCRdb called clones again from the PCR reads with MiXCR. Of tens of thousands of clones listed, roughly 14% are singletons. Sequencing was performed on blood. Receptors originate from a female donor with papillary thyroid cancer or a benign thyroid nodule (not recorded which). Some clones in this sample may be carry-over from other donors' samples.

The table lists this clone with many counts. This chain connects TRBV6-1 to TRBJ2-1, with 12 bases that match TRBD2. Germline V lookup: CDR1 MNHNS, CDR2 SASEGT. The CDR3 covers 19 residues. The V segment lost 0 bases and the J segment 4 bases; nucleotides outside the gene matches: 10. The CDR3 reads CASSEASLAGGNSYNEQFF. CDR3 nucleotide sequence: TGTGCCAGCAGTGAAGCATCGCTAGCGGGAGGGAACTCATACAATGAGCAGTTCTTC.

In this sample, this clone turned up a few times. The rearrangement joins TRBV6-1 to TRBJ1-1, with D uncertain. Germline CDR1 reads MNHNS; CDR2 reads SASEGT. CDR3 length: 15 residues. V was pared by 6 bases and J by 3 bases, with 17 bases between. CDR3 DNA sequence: TGTGCCAGCAGAAGAGGGCTGAGGGAGGACACTGAAGCTTTCTTT. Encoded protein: CASRRGLREDTEAFF.

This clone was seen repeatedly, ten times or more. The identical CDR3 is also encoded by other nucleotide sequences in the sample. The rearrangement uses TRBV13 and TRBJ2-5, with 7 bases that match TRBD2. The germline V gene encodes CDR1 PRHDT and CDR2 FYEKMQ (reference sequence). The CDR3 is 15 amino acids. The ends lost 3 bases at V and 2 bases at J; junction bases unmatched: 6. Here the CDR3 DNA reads TGTGCCAGCAGCTTTTCAGCGGGGAATCAAGAGACCCAGTACTTC. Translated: CASSFSAGNQETQYF. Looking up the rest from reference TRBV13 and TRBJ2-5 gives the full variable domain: AAGVIQSPRHLIKEKRETATLKCYPIPRHDTVYWYQQGPGQDPQFLISFYEKMQSDKGSIPDRFSAQQFSDYHSELNMSSLELGDSALYFCASSFSAGNQETQYFGPGTRLLVL.

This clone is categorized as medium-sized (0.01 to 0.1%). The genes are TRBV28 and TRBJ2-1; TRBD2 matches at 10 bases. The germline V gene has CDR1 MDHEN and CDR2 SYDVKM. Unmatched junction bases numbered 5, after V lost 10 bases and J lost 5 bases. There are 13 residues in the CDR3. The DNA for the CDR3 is TGTGCCACCACTAGCGGGAATCACAATGAGCAGTTCTTC. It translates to CATTSGNHNEQFF.

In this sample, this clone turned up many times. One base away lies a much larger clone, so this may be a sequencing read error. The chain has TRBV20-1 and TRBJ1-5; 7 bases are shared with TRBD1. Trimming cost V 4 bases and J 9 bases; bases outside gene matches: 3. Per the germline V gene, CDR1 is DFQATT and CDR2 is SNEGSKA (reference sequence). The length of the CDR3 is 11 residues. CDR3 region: CSATGGMPQHF. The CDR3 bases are TGCAGTGCTACAGGGGGTATGCCCCAGCATTTT.

CDR3 in amino acids: CASSGTVTSYEQYF. The CDR3, as DNA: TGTGCCAGCAGCGGGACGGTAACCTCCTACGAGCAGTACTTC. The chain has TRBV9 and TRBJ2-7, with no clear D. The V gene's germline CDR1 is SGDLS and CDR2 YYNGEE. This CDR3 is built from 14 residues. The V end lost 3 bases, the J end lost 0 bases, and 10 bases lay between the germline ends.

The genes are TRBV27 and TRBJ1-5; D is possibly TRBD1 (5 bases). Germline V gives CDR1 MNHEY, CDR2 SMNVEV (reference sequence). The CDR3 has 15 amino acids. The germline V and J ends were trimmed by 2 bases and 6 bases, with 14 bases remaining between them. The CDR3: CASSLRWGVGQPQHF. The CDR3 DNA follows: TGTGCCAGCAGTTTAAGGTGGGGGGTAGGTCAGCCCCAGCATTTT.

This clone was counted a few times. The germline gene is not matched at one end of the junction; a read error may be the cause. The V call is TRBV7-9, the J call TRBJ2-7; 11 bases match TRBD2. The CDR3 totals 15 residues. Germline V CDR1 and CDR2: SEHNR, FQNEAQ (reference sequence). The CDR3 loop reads CTSSLPTSGSDEQYF. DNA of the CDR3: TGTACCAGCAGCTTACCTACTAGCGGGAGCGACGAGCAGTACTTC.

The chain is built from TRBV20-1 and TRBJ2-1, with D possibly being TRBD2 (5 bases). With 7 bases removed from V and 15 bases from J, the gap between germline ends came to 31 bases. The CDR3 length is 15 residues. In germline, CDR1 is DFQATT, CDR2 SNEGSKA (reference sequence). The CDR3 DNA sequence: TGCAGTGTAACGATAGAGGGAGTATCCTACAATGATCGGTTCTTC. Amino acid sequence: CSVTIEGVSYNDRFF.

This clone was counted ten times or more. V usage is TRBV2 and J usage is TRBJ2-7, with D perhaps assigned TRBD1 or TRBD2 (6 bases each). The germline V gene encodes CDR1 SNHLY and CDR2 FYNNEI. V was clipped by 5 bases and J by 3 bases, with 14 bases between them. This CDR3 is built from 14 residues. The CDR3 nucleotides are TGTGCCAGCAGTCGGGCGGGACACCTCTACGAGCAGTACTTC. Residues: CASSRAGHLYEQYF. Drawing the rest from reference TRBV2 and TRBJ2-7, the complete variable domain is EPEVTQTPSHQVTQMGQEVILRCVPISNHLYFYWYRQILGQKVEFLVSFYNNEISEKSEIFDDQFSVERPDGSNFTLKIRSTKLEDSAMYFCASSRAGHLYEQYFGPGTRLTVT.

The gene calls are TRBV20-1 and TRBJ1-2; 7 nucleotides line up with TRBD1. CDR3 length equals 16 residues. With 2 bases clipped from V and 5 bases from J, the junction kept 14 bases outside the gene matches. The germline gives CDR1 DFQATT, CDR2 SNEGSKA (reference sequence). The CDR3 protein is CSARRPTGTELYGYTF. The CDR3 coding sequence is TGCAGTGCTAGACGACCAACCGGGACAGAACTGTATGGCTACACCTTC.

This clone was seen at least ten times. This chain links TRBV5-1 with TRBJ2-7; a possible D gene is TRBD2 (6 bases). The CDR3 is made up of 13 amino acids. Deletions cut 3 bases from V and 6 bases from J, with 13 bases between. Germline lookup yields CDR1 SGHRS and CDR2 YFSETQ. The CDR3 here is CASSSGRGSEQYF. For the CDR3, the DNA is TGCGCCAGCAGCTCCGGCCGGGGGTCCGAGCAGTACTTC.

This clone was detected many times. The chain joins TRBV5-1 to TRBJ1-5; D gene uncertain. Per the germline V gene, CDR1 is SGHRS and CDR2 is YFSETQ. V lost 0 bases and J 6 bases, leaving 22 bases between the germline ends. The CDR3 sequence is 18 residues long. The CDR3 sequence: CASSLEVSKREVSQPQHF. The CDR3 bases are TGCGCCAGCAGCTTGGAGGTGTCAAAGAGGGAAGTCAGTCAGCCCCAGCATTTT. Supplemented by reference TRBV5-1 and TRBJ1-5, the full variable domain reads KAGVTQTPRYLIKTRGQQVTLSCSPISGHRSVSWYQQTPGQGLQFLFEYFSETQRNKGNFPGRFSGRQFSNSRSEMNVSTLELGDSALYLCASSLEVSKREVSQPQHFGDGTRLSIL.

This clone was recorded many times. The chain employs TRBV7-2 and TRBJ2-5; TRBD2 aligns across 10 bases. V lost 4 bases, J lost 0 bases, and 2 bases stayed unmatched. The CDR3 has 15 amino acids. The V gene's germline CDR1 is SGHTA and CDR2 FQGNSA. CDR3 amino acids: CASSWTSGDQETQYF. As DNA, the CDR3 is TGTGCCAGCAGCTGGACTAGCGGAGACCAAGAGACCCAGTACTTC.